Below, one TCR beta chain is given with its context. The sample belongs to a study of technical replicates of blood from several donors. The CDR3 totals 12 residues. V lost 6 bases and J lost 3, with 6 bases in between. Germline assignment: CDR1 SGHNT and CDR2 YYREEE (reference sequence). The table came from immunoSEQ multiplex PCR; TCRdb's copy has only in-frame clones and leaves some out. The data contain 72,000 or so clones, about 94% of them seen just once; the ten biggest clones take up 0.39%. The receptor's source is a human donor in good health. The sequencing input was T cells isolated from PBMCs. The gene calls are TRBV5-4 and TRBJ2-2, with D possibly TRBD2 on 5 matching bases. The CDR3 protein is CASKADTGELFF. CDR3 DNA sequence: TGTGCCAGCAAAGCGGACACCGGGGAGCTGTTTTTT.